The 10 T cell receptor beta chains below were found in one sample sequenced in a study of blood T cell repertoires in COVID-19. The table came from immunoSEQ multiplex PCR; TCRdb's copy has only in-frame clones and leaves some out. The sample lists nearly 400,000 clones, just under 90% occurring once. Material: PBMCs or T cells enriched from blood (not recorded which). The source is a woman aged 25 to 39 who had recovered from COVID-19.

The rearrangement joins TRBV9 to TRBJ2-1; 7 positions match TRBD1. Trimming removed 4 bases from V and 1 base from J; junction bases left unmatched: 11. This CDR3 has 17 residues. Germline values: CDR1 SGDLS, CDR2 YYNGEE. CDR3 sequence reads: CASSPHMGQLSYNEQFF. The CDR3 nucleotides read TGTGCCAGCAGCCCCCACATGGGACAGCTATCCTACAATGAGCAGTTCTTC.

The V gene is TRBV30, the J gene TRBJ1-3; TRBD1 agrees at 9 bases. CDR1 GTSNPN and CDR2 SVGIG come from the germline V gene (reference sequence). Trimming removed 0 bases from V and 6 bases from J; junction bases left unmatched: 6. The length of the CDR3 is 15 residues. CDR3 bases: TGTGCCTGGAGTGTAAAGGACAGGGGATCAAACACCATATATTTT. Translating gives CAWSVKDRGSNTIYF. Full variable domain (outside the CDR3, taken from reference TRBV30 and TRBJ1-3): SQTIHQWPATLVQPVGSPLSLECTVEGTSNPNLYWYRQAAGRGLQLLFYSVGIGQISSEVPQNLSASRPQDRQFILSSKKLLLSDSGFYLCAWSVKDRGSNTIYFGEGSWLTVV.

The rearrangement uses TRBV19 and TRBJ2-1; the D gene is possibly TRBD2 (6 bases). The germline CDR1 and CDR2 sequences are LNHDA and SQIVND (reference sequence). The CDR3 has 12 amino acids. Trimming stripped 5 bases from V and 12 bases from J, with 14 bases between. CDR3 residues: CASSVRGGGQFF. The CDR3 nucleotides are TGTGCCAGTAGTGTAAGGGGAGGAGGGCAGTTCTTC.

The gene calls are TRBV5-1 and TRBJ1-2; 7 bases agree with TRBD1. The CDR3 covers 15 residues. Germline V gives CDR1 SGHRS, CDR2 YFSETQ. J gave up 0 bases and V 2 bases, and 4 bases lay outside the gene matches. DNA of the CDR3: TGCGCCAGCAGCTTCGGAGGACAGGCTAACTATGGCTACACCTTC. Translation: CASSFGGQANYGYTF.

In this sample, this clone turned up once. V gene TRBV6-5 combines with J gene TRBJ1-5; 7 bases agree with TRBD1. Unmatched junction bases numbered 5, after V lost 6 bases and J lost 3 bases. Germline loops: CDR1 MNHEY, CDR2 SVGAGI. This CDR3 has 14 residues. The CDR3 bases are TGTGCCAGCAGAGGGCAGGGGGTCAATCAGCCCCAGCATTTT. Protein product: CASRGQGVNQPQHF.

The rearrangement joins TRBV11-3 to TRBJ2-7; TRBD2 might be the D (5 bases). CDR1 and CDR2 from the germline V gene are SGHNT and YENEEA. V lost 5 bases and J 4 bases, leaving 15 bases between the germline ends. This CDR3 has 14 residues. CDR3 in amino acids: CASSDVGRDYEQYF. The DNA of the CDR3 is TGTGCCAGCAGCGATGTTGGGAGAGATTACGAGCAGTACTTC.

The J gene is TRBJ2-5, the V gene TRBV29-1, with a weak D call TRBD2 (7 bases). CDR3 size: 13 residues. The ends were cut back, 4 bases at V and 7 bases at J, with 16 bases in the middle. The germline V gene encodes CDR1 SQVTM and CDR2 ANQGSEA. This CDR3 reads CSVGNGGQGTQYF. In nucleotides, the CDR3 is TGCAGCGTTGGTAACGGGGGGCAGGGGACCCAGTACTTC.

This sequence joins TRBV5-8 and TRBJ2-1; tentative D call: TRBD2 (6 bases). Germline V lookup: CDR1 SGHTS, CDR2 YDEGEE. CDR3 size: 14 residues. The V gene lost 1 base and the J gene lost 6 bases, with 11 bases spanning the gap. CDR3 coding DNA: TGTGCCAGCAGCTTGCCCGGGGGTGTCAATGAGCAGTTCTTC. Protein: CASSLPGGVNEQFF.

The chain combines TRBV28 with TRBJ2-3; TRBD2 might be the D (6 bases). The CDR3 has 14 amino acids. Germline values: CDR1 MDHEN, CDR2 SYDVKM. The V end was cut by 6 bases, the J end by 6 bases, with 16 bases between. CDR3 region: CASSPGRTKDTQYF. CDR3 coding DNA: TGTGCCAGCAGCCCGGGGAGGACCAAGGATACGCAGTATTTT.

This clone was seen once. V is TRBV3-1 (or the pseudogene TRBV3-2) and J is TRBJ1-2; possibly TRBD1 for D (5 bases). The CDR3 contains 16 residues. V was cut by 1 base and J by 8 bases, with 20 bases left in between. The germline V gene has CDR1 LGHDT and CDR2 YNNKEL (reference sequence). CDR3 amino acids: CASSQVRGHRTGGYTF. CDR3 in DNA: TGTGCCAGCAGCCAAGTTAGAGGACATCGAACTGGAGGCTACACCTTC.